Below are 20 T cell receptor beta chains sequenced from a single sample in a study of blood T cell repertoires in COVID-19 (dated by TCRdb to the early 2020s). Library construction relied on the immunoSEQ multiplex PCR assay. The source is immuneACCESS, and TCRdb retained only in-frame sequences with V and J called. Part of the clones is not carried over; for the studies checked, unresolved V genes explain less than half of this, and the remainder is unexplained. In all, the sample holds over 60,000 clones, and around 86% of those were seen once. The top ten hold approximately 1% of the sample. Sequenced: peripheral blood. The receptors originated from a man between 65 and 85 years old with acute or convalescent COVID-19.

The chain combines TRBV5-1 with TRBJ2-1; 16 bases are a match to TRBD2. With V trimmed by 4 bases and J by 0 bases, 10 bases remained unmatched. The length of the CDR3 is 20 residues. The V gene's germline CDR1 is SGHRS and CDR2 YFSETQ. The CDR3 nucleotides are TGCGCCAGCAGCGAAAACCCGGGACTAGCGGGAGGGCCCTCCTACAATGAGCAGTTCTTC. It codes for CASSENPGLAGGPSYNEQFF.

The V gene is TRBV10-1, the J gene TRBJ2-5, with D tentatively TRBD1 (6 bases). Germline CDR1 reads WNHNN; CDR2 reads SYGVQD (reference sequence). Trimming stripped 5 bases from V and 1 base from J, with 11 bases between. The length of the CDR3 is 14 residues. CDR3 nucleotides: TGCGCCAGCAGTCCCTTGGGGGCCCAAGAGACCCAGTACTTC. This encodes CASSPLGAQETQYF.

This clone turned up a few times. This chain connects TRBV27 to TRBJ1-6; 9 positions agree with TRBD1. V gave up 6 bases and J gave up 7 bases; unmatched junction bases: 4. Germline CDR1 is MNHEY and CDR2 is SMNVEV (reference sequence). The CDR3 has 14 residues. The CDR3 region has the DNA TGTGCCAGCAGAGCCGGGACAGGGAATTCACCCCTCCACTTT. Translated, it gives CASRAGTGNSPLHF.

This chain links TRBV18 with TRBJ1-1; a possible D gene is TRBD1 (6 bases). The V gene lost 5 bases and the J gene lost 7 bases, with 14 bases spanning the gap. CDR1 is KGHSH and CDR2 is LQKENI in the germline V gene. The CDR3 sequence is 13 residues long. CDR3 residues: CASSALEDSEAFF. The CDR3 DNA reads as TGTGCCAGCTCAGCCCTTGAGGACAGTGAAGCTTTCTTT.

In DNA, the CDR3 is TGTGCCAGCAGTTTAATGGGCTGGAATTCACCCCTCCACTTT. Amino acids: CASSLMGWNSPLHF. The rearrangement joins TRBV27 to TRBJ1-6, with D unclear. The V end was cut by 2 bases, the J end by 7 bases, with 9 bases between. This CDR3 contains 14 residues. Germline loops: CDR1 MNHEY, CDR2 SMNVEV (reference sequence).

The J gene is TRBJ1-1, the V gene TRBV28; TRBD1 matches at 8 bases. The CDR3 has 15 amino acids. Germline values: CDR1 MDHEN, CDR2 SYDVKM. V trimming: 6 bases; J trimming: 0 bases; junction bases outside the gene matches: 6. CDR3 protein: CASRHRDRMNTEAFF. CDR3 DNA: TGTGCCAGCAGACACCGGGACAGGATGAACACTGAAGCTTTCTTT.

This chain uses TRBV5-6 with TRBJ2-6; 11 nucleotides line up with TRBD1. Germline loops: CDR1 SGHDT, CDR2 YYEEEE. This CDR3 is built from 15 residues. V shed 9 bases, J shed 2 bases, and the junction held 4 bases outside the gene matches. The CDR3 nucleotides read TGTGCCAACAAGGACAGGGGGCCTGGGGCCAACGTCCTGACTTTC. It encodes CANKDRGPGANVLTF.

V gene TRBV7-2 combines with J gene TRBJ2-2, with 7 nucleotides matching TRBD2. Looked up from germline, CDR1 is SGHTA and CDR2 is FQGNSA. This CDR3 has 17 amino acids. V was clipped by 1 base and J by 0 bases; unmatched bases: 5. DNA of the CDR3: TGTGCCAGCAGCTTAGGCGGGAGTCGGGCGAACACCGGGGAGCTGTTTTTT. Encoded protein: CASSLGGSRANTGELFF.

This rearrangement joins TRBV10-2 to TRBJ1-5; TRBD1 agrees at 8 bases. The germline V gene encodes CDR1 WSHSY and CDR2 SAAADI. The junction had 1 base not matched to a gene; V was cut back by 2 bases and J by 4 bases. CDR3 length: 14 amino acids. Here the CDR3 DNA reads TGCGCCAGCAGTGAGACAGGGGGGAATCAGCCCCAGCATTTT. Its protein is CASSETGGNQPQHF.

This chain connects TRBV28 to TRBJ1-2; TRBD1 is a possible D gene (5 bases). V was shortened by 11 bases and J by 2 bases, with 12 bases between the two germline ends. The CDR3 contains 12 residues. Germline V gene sequence: CDR1 MDHEN, CDR2 SYDVKM. The CDR3 is CAVAGGNYGYTF. For the CDR3, the DNA is TGTGCCGTAGCCGGGGGAAACTATGGCTACACCTTC.

J is TRBJ2-6 and V is TRBV2; tentative D call: TRBD1 (6 bases). Germline CDR1 SNHLY, CDR2 FYNNEI. The V end lost 8 bases, the J end lost 0 bases, and 11 bases lay between the germline ends. The CDR3 spans 15 residues. CDR3 sequence reads: CASARGDSGANVLTF. As DNA, the CDR3 is TGTGCCAGCGCCAGGGGAGACTCTGGGGCCAACGTCCTGACTTTC. Filled out from reference TRBV2 and TRBJ2-6, the complete variable domain reads EPEVTQTPSHQVTQMGQEVILRCVPISNHLYFYWYRQILGQKVEFLVSFYNNEISEKSEIFDDQFSVERPDGSNFTLKIRSTKLEDSAMYFCASARGDSGANVLTFGAGSRLTVL.

V gene TRBV7-2 combines with J gene TRBJ2-7; 11 nucleotides match TRBD1. The CDR3 extends over 15 amino acids. The germline CDR1 and CDR2 sequences are SGHTA and FQGNSA. The V segment lost 5 bases and the J segment 8 bases; nucleotides outside the gene matches: 11. The CDR3 reads CASSQGGQGARKQYF. The CDR3 DNA reads as TGTGCCAGCAGCCAGGGTGGACAGGGGGCGCGGAAGCAGTACTTC.

The chain links TRBV20-1 to TRBJ1-3; no clear D. In germline, CDR1 is DFQATT, CDR2 SNEGSKA (reference sequence). The CDR3 totals 11 residues. Trimming stripped 5 bases from V and 4 bases from J, with 6 bases between. The CDR3 is CSAPRGNTIYF. In DNA form, the CDR3 reads TGCAGTGCTCCGAGGGGAAACACCATATATTTT.

This clone was detected once. The chain uses TRBV18 and TRBJ1-3; 8 nucleotides agree with TRBD1. The junction had 12 bases not matched to a gene; V was cut back by 0 bases and J by 8 bases. The CDR3 length is 17 residues. Germline-derived CDR1 and CDR2 are KGHSH and LQKENI. The CDR3 nucleotides are TGTGCCAGCTCACCACCGGTCCGAGCAGGGGGCGCGTACACCATATATTTT. Amino acids: CASSPPVRAGGAYTIYF.

The rearrangement links TRBV10-2 to TRBJ1-5; D uncertain. With 10 bases removed from V and 3 bases from J, the gap between germline ends came to 22 bases. CDR1 is WSHSY, CDR2 SAAADI, per germline. The CDR3 has 16 amino acids. The CDR3 spells CATSSRSHSPNQPQHF. The CDR3 DNA is TGCGCCACCAGCAGTCGGTCCCACAGCCCCAATCAGCCCCAGCATTTT.

The gene calls are TRBV28 and TRBJ2-3; 8 bases agree with TRBD1. J was trimmed by 2 bases and V by 7 bases; bases with no gene match: 11. Germline-derived CDR1 and CDR2 are MDHEN and SYDVKM. The CDR3 covers 16 residues. The DNA for the CDR3 is TGTGCCAGCACCCCAGCCACCAGGGGGCTCACAGATACGCAGTATTTT. Translated, it gives CASTPATRGLTDTQYF.

The chain employs TRBV29-1 and TRBJ2-1; a weak D match, TRBD2 (6 bases). The V and J ends lost 2 bases and 6 bases respectively, with 14 bases between them. Germline loops: CDR1 SQVTM, CDR2 ANQGSEA. The CDR3 sequence is 14 residues long. CDR3 in DNA: TGCAGCGTTGAACGGGGTACAGCGGGCAATGAGCAGTTCTTC. It translates to CSVERGTAGNEQFF.

The CDR3 DNA follows: TGCGCCAGCAGCTCCGACTGGGTAAGTGAGCAGTTCTTC. Translated, it gives CASSSDWVSEQFF. The genes are TRBV5-1 and TRBJ2-1; D uncertain. Trimming shortened V by 3 bases and J by 9 bases, and 13 bases separated the two germline ends. The V gene's germline CDR1 is SGHRS and CDR2 YFSETQ. The CDR3 contains 13 residues.

The chain carries TRBV19 and TRBJ2-7; 9 bases agree with TRBD1. With V trimmed by 7 bases and J by 6 bases, 10 bases remained unmatched. CDR1 LNHDA and CDR2 SQIVND come from the germline V gene (reference sequence). The CDR3 loop spans 14 amino acids. CDR3 sequence reads: CASIGTGNLAEQYF. CDR3 sequence (DNA): TGTGCCAGTATTGGGACAGGGAATTTGGCCGAGCAGTACTTC.

The V gene is TRBV5-1, the J gene TRBJ1-1; D is perhaps TRBD1 (6 bases). With 4 bases removed from V and 1 base from J, the gap between germline ends came to 14 bases. This CDR3 spans 15 amino acids. Germline loops: CDR1 SGHRS, CDR2 YFSETQ. The chain's CDR3 is CASSPGGLGNTEAFF. As DNA, the CDR3 is TGCGCCAGCAGCCCGGGGGGGCTCGGGAACACTGAAGCTTTCTTT.